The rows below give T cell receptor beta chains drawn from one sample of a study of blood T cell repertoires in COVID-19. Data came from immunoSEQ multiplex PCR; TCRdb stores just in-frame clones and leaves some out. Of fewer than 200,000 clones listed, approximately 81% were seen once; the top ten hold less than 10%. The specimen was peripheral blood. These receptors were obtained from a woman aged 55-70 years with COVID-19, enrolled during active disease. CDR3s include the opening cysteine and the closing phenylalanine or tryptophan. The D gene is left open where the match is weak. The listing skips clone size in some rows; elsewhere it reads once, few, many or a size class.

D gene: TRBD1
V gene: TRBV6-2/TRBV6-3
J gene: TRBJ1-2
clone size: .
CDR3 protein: CASSVDRVYGYTF
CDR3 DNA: TGTGCCAGCAGCGTCGACAGGGTCTATGGCTACACCTTC

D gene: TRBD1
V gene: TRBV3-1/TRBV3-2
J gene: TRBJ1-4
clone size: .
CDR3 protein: CASRPGTGGEKLFF
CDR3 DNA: TGTGCCAGCAGGCCGGGGACAGGGGGCGAAAAACTGTTTTTT

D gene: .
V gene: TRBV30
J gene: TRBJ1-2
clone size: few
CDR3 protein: CARQEGYGYTF
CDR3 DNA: TGTGCACGACAAGAAGGCTATGGCTACACCTTC

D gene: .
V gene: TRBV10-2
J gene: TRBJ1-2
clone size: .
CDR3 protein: CASRYGQMGDGYTF
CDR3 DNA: TGCGCCAGCAGATACGGACAGATGGGGGATGGCTACACCTTC

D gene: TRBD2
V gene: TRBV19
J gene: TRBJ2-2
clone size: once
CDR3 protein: CASSTLAGGAGELFF
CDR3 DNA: TGTGCCAGTAGTACCTTAGCGGGAGGGGCCGGGGAGCTGTTTTTT

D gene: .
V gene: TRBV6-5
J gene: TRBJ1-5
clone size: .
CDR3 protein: CASTRRQGLNQPQHF
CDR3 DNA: TGTGCCAGCACCCGGCGGCAGGGGCTCAATCAGCCCCAGCATTTT

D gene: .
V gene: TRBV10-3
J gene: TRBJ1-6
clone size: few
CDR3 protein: CAISAVNNSPLHF
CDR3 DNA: TGTGCCATCTCGGCGGTGAACAATTCACCCCTCCACTTT

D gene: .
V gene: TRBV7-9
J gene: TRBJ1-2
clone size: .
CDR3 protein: CASSLVLGSGYTF
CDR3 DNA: TGTGCCAGCAGCTTAGTCCTTGGCTCTGGCTACACCTTC

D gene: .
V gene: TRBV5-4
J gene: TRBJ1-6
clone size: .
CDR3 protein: CASSLQGSPLHF
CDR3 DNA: TGTGCCAGCAGCTTGCAGGGTTCACCCCTCCACTTT

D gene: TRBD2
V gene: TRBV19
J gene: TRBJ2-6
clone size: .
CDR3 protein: CASSTGGSGANVLTF
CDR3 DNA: TGTGCCAGTAGTACGGGGGGGTCTGGGGCCAACGTCCTGACTTTC

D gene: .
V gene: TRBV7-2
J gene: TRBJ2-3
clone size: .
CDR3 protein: CASSQLADSTDTQYF
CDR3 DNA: TGTGCCAGCAGCCAATTAGCAGACAGCACAGATACGCAGTATTTT

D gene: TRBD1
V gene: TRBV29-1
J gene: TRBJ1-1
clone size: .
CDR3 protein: CTRTGGPNTEAFF
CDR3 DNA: TGCACCCGGACAGGGGGCCCGAACACTGAAGCTTTCTTT

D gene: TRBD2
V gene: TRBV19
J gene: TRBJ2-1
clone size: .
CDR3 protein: CASSPGGLSYNEQFF
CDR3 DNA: TGTGCCAGTAGCCCGGGGGGGTTGTCCTACAATGAGCAGTTCTTC

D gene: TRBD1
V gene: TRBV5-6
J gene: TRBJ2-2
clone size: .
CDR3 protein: CASSSGRGTGGFTGELFF
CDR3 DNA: TGTGCCAGCAGCTCAGGCAGGGGGACAGGGGGTTTCACCGGGGAGCTGTTTTTT

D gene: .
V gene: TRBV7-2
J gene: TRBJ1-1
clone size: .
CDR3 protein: CASSLVPARVTEAFF
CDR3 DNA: TGTGCCAGCAGCTTAGTTCCCGCGAGGGTCACTGAAGCTTTCTTT

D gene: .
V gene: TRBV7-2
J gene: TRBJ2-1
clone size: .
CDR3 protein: CASSLGRAYNEQFF
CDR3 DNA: TGTGCCAGCAGCTTAGGTCGCGCTTACAATGAGCAGTTCTTC

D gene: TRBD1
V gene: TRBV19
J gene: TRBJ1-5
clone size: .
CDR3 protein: CASSERTGLVQPQHF
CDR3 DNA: TGTGCCAGTAGTGAAAGGACAGGGTTGGTTCAGCCCCAGCATTTT

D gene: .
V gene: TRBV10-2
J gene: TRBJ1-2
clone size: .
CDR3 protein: CATGGGSISYGYTF
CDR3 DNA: TGCGCCACCGGCGGGGGGTCGATCAGCTATGGCTACACCTTC

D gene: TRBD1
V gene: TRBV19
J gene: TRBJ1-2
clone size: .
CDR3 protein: CASSTGTGDGYTF
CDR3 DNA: TGTGCCAGTAGTACCGGGACAGGCGATGGCTACACCTTC

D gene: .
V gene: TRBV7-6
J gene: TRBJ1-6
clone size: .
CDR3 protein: CASSTRLSYNSPLHF
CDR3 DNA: TGTGCCAGCAGCACCCGACTCAGCTATAATTCACCCCTCCACTTT

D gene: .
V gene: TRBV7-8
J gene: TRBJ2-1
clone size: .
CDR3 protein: CASSLGSNEQFF
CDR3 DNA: TGTGCCAGCAGCTTAGGGAGTAATGAGCAGTTCTTC

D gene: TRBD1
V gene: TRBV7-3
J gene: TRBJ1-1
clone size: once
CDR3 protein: CASSLGTGNTEAFF
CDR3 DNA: TGTGCCAGCAGCTTAGGGACAGGGAACACTGAAGCTTTCTTT

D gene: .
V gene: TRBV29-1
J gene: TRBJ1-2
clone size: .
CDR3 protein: CSVDLRARQGPGGGYTF
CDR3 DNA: TGCAGCGTTGATCTTAGGGCGCGGCAGGGCCCCGGGGGGGGCTACACCTTC

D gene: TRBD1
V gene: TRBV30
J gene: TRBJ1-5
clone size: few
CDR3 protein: CAWSVRQGGSQPQHF
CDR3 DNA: TGTGCCTGGAGTGTACGCCAGGGGGGTTCTCAGCCCCAGCATTTT

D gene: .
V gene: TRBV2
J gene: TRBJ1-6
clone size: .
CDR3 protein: CASTLDRTRDSPLHF
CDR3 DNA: TGTGCCAGCACCCTCGACAGGACCCGGGATTCACCCCTCCACTTT

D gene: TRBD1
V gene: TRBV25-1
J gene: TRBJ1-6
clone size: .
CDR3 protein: CASSRTGAYNSPLHF
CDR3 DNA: TGTGCCAGCAGTCGGACAGGGGCCTATAATTCACCCCTCCACTTT

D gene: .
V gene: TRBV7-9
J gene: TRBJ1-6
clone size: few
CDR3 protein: CASSAGGRSSPLHF
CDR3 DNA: TGTGCCAGCAGCGCGGGGGGGAGGAGCTCACCCCTCCACTTT

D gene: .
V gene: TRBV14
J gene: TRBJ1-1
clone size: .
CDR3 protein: CASSLTPGGNTEAFF
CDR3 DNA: TGTGCCAGCAGCCTTACCCCGGGAGGGAACACTGAAGCTTTCTTT